Included here is one T cell receptor beta chain sequence, with context. Method: immunoSEQ multiplex PCR; TCRdb's copy keeps in-frame clones and lacks some. The sample consists of 130,000 or so clones, around 84% of them appearing once. Trimming removed 7 bases at V and 8 bases at J, with 14 bases between. The CDR3 runs to 13 residues. Germline CDR1 reads MNHEY; CDR2 reads SVGAGI. This sample is drawn from a study of blood T cell repertoires in COVID-19. This receptor was taken from a man aged 40-55 years with acute COVID-19. Source material: PBMCs or T cells enriched from blood (not recorded which). The rearrangement links TRBV6-5 to TRBJ1-4, with unresolved D. CDR3 sequence reads: CASNSPREEKLFF. The CDR3 DNA follows: TGTGCCAGCAATTCCCCGAGGGAGGAAAAACTGTTTTTT.